A selection of T cell receptor beta chains follows, all from one sample in a study of blood T cell repertoires in COVID-19. The table came from immunoSEQ multiplex PCR; TCRdb's copy has only in-frame clones and leaves some out. The sample holds about 200,000 clones, approximately 90% seen once. The material sequenced was peripheral blood. These receptor sequences come from a man between 60 and 75 years old with active or convalescent COVID-19. The CDR3 runs from the conserved cysteine through the conserved F or W. D genes are given only for firm matches. Rows may omit the clone size; those that give it use once, few, many or a size class.

j_call | cdr3_length | d_call | v_call | clone_size | cdr3_aa | cdr3_nt
TRBJ1-2 | 14 | NA | TRBV5-1 | few | CASSLDSPNYGYTF | TGCGCCAGCAGCTTGGACAGCCCTAACTATGGCTACACCTTC
TRBJ2-7 | 13 | NA | TRBV15 | NA | CATSRDLLYEQYF | TGTGCCACCAGCAGAGATCTTTTATACGAGCAGTACTTC
TRBJ2-7 | 15 | TRBD1 | TRBV11-1 | NA | CASSQNDRVSYEQYF | TGTGCCAGCAGCCAAAACGACAGGGTATCATACGAGCAGTACTTC
TRBJ2-5 | 12 | NA | TRBV29-1 | NA | CSVEAGDETQYF | TGCAGCGTTGAGGCAGGGGACGAGACCCAGTACTTC
TRBJ1-1 | 11 | NA | TRBV6-5 | NA | CATGGDTEAFF | TGTGCCACGGGCGGGGACACTGAAGCTTTCTTT
TRBJ1-3 | 14 | NA | TRBV6-5 | NA | CASNQGDSGNTIYF | TGTGCCAGCAACCAAGGGGACTCTGGAAACACCATATATTTT
TRBJ2-2 | 15 | NA | TRBV6-1 | few | CASSDRPANTGELFF | TGTGCCAGCAGTGACAGGCCCGCGAACACCGGGGAGCTGTTTTTT
TRBJ1-2 | 15 | TRBD1 | TRBV15 | NA | CATSRSSGQIYGYTF | TGTGCCACCAGCAGATCCTCGGGACAGATATATGGCTACACCTTC
TRBJ2-5 | 11 | NA | TRBV5-6 | NA | CAVLKRETQYF | TGTGCCGTACTGAAACGAGAGACCCAGTACTTC
TRBJ2-2 | 12 | NA | TRBV7-3 | NA | CASSLDTGELFF | TGTGCCAGCAGCCTTGACACCGGGGAGCTGTTTTTT
TRBJ2-3 | 16 | TRBD1 | TRBV19 | NA | CASSDPGTGGADTQYF | TGTGCCAGTAGTGACCCGGGGACAGGGGGCGCGGATACGCAGTATTTT
TRBJ1-5 | 16 | NA | TRBV2 | NA | CASSVGGAGGNQPQHF | TGTGCCAGCAGTGTAGGGGGGGCAGGGGGCAATCAGCCCCAGCATTTT
TRBJ1-3 | 12 | TRBD1 | TRBV3-1/TRBV3-2 | NA | CASSQDIRDRHF | TGTGCCAGCAGCCAGGATATCCGGGACAGGCATTTT
TRBJ2-1 | 15 | TRBD1 | TRBV19 | NA | CASSIEQGAYNEQFF | TGTGCCAGTAGTATAGAACAGGGGGCCTACAATGAGCAGTTCTTC
TRBJ1-5 | 15 | TRBD1 | TRBV6-5 | NA | CASSPDRAEGQPQHF | TGTGCCAGCAGCCCGGACAGGGCCGAAGGTCAGCCCCAGCATTTT
TRBJ1-4 | 15 | TRBD1 | TRBV19 | few | CASTDRGMTNEKLFF | TGTGCCAGTACGGACAGGGGGATGACTAATGAAAAACTGTTTTTT
TRBJ2-5 | 14 | TRBD1 | TRBV2 | NA | CASSLNRGRETQYF | TGTGCCAGCAGTTTGAACAGGGGGCGGGAGACCCAGTACTTC
TRBJ2-5 | 14 | TRBD2 | TRBV10-3 | NA | CAISASGVKETQYF | TGTGCCATCAGTGCTAGCGGGGTAAAAGAGACCCAGTACTTC
TRBJ1-5 | 17 | NA | TRBV30 | once | CAWSPIRGGFSNQPQHF | TGTGCCTGGAGTCCTATAAGGGGGGGGTTTAGCAATCAGCCCCAGCATTTT
TRBJ2-7 | 17 | TRBD1 | TRBV7-6 | NA | CASSLGWRGQVVGEQYF | TGTGCCAGCAGCTTAGGGTGGAGGGGACAGGTGGTTGGGGAGCAGTACTTC
TRBJ1-1 | 13 | NA | TRBV9 | NA | CASSVVPGIEAFF | TGTGCCAGCAGCGTAGTCCCAGGGATTGAAGCTTTCTTT
TRBJ1-2 | 15 | NA | TRBV2 | NA | CASSATPGNAYGYTF | TGTGCCAGCAGTGCCACTCCAGGGAATGCCTATGGCTACACCTTC
TRBJ1-1 | 15 | NA | TRBV30 | NA | CAWRMSVWSNTEAFF | TGTGCCTGGAGAATGTCAGTATGGAGTAACACTGAAGCTTTCTTT
TRBJ2-7 | 17 | TRBD2 | TRBV6-2/TRBV6-3 | NA | CASSFGLAGPSSYEQYF | TGTGCCAGCAGCTTTGGACTAGCGGGCCCGAGCTCCTACGAGCAGTACTTC
TRBJ2-3 | 13 | TRBD2 | TRBV19 | NA | CASNSGHTDTQYF | TGTGCCAGTAATAGCGGGCACACAGATACGCAGTATTTT
TRBJ1-2 | 15 | TRBD1 | TRBV11-3 | NA | CASSPRQGRRYGYTF | TGTGCCAGCAGCCCCAGACAGGGTCGTCGGTATGGCTACACCTTC
TRBJ2-5 | 15 | TRBD1 | TRBV5-5 | NA | CASSWPGQGRETQYF | TGTGCCAGCAGCTGGCCTGGACAGGGGAGGGAGACCCAGTACTTC
TRBJ1-6 | 11 | NA | TRBV2 | NA | CASRGNSPLHF | TGTGCCAGCCGCGGGAATTCACCCCTCCACTTT
TRBJ1-5 | 14 | NA | TRBV5-8 | once | CASSLESSNQPQHF | TGTGCCAGCAGCTTAGAGTCGAGCAATCAGCCCCAGCATTTT
TRBJ2-4 | 17 | TRBD2 | TRBV3-1/TRBV3-2 | NA | CASSQATGGHSKNIQYF | TGTGCCAGCAGCCAAGCTACGGGGGGGCATTCCAAAAACATTCAGTACTTC
TRBJ1-5 | 13 | TRBD1 | TRBV12-3/TRBV12-4 | NA | CASRRTGDQPQHF | TGTGCCAGCAGACGGACAGGGGACCAGCCCCAGCATTTT
TRBJ2-1 | 15 | NA | TRBV18 | NA | CASSPRWTNYNEQFF | TGTGCCAGCTCCCCCCGGTGGACAAATTACAATGAGCAGTTCTTC
TRBJ2-5 | 12 | NA | TRBV29-1 | once | CSVGGGEETQYF | TGCAGCGTCGGTGGAGGGGAAGAGACCCAGTACTTC
TRBJ2-2 | 14 | TRBD2 | TRBV11-2 | NA | CASRRTRDTGELFF | TGTGCCAGCAGAAGGACTAGGGACACCGGGGAGCTGTTTTTT
TRBJ1-6 | 15 | NA | TRBV6-6 | once | CASSYLGASVSPLHF | TGTGCCAGCAGTTACCTCGGTGCTTCGGTTTCACCCCTCCACTTT